The rows below give T cell receptor beta chains drawn from one sample of a study of control samples from healthy donors and cancer patients. Produced via immunoSEQ multiplex PCR; TCRdb's table is partial and in-frame only. This sample has approximately 97,000 clones; around 92% occur once, and the top ten carry under 2.5%. The sample taken for sequencing was blood. Receptors were obtained from a woman aged 18-29 years in good health. Each CDR3 is given without its conserved first and last residue. The listing skips clone size in some rows; elsewhere it reads once, few, many or a size class.

abundance,v_gene,CDR3aa
NA,TRBV20-1,SASSEDGGDSYNEQF
NA,TRBV29-1,SVALRQVGNYEQY
NA,TRBV4-2,ASSQEWGLAGSEQY
once,TRBV6-5,ASSLIAGVGYEQY
NA,TRBV5-1,ASSLGSRLGGEQY
NA,TRBV12-3/TRBV12-4,ASSPGLRAF
NA,TRBV13,ASSLTGADTQY
NA,TRBV3-1/TRBV3-2,ASSQVSREAF
NA,TRBV4-1,ASRPTGGNTGELF
NA,TRBV11-2,ASRGVGKKGEKLF
NA,TRBV7-9,ASSPGGSADTQY
NA,TRBV9,ASSVGGNHAEKLF
NA,TRBV15,ATSPFDGGNTEAF
NA,TRBV10-2,ASCPHIGGEQY
NA,TRBV2,ASSASAGTGRYEQY